The T cell receptor (beta chain) under discussion was sequenced for a study of cytomegalovirus exposure and HLA in healthy donors (dated by TCRdb to about 2017). The study in broad terms: An earlier analysis of approximately 600 of the donors reported approximately 270 Gb of sequence data and about 100 million unique TCR beta sequences from 150 million to 200 million T cells. An early release that covered several hundred HLA-typed donors contained around 300 gigabases of sequencing data and about 93 million unique TCR sequences. Of the roughly 400 genotyped donors, approximately 83% fell in the genetic ancestry cluster associated with self-reported Caucasian donors. The study aimed to test whether cataloging public T cell receptors could reveal signatures of past pathogen exposure. The study profiled the T cell repertoires of hundreds of subjects by immunosequencing and related them to cytomegalovirus serostatus. Besides the first cohort of more than 650 subjects, a separate validation cohort made up of some 110 different subjects was used. High-throughput TCR immunosequencing, statistical association of individual TCRs with disease status, and machine learning were combined to predict cytomegalovirus infection status. To study patterns of TCR occurrence, a later analysis re-analyzed previously published TCR beta repertoires from under 750 donors and added high-resolution HLA genotyping. Rather than drawing on any new phenotypic data, the later analysis identified candidate immune exposures from TCR beta sequences and the way those sequences occurred across donors. An earlier analysis of several hundred of the donors used high-throughput TCR beta sequencing to judge whether each TCR beta V gene segment behaved as functional or pseudogenic. Donor age, sex, ethnicity and CMV serostatus were compiled alongside the repertoire data. In a later genetic analysis, genome-wide SNP genotypes for 398 of the 666 donors were used, and that subset was treated as a discovery cohort. Every discovery cohort repertoire had been produced on one sequencing platform. HLA typing included class I and class II loci at four-digit resolution. The number of donors typed differed by locus, with about 620-630 for A, B, C, DRB1 and DQB1, around 500 for DQA1, nearly 610 for DPA1, and around 430 for DPB1. Roughly five DR-DQ haplotypes were treated as single units for association and clustering because of strong linkage in the cohort. Among some 400 genotyped donors of the cohort, an average of roughly 230,000 unique TCR beta nucleotide sequences was sequenced per donor, of which about 18% were non-productive. What the study reported, not specific to this receptor: According to a later analysis, TCR association rates differed among HLA loci, with DRB1 alleles showing the most associated TCRs and HLA-C alleles showing the fewest. At a false discovery rate of 0.05, a later analysis linked around 17,000 TCR beta sequences to specific HLA alleles. When HLA alleles, especially DR and DQ, strongly co-occurred, attributing TCR associations to individual alleles was difficult. Most TCR sequences were observed very rarely across donors, whereas some public TCRs were present in many individuals. The study gave a list of over 150 TCR beta chains associated with cytomegalovirus. A further reported finding was that TCR beta sequences accurately predicted the HLA-A and HLA-B alleles for most subjects in the first cohort. It was suggested by the authors that the approach could potentially be generalized to other disease states and immunological phenotypes. The 87-base-pair reads could not distinguish some IMGT-functional V segments, including TRBV6-2 and TRBV6-3, so those segments were excluded. Most CMV-associated TCR beta chains appeared to be HLA-restricted in a later analysis, and the HLA associations seemed to be driven largely by CMV exposure. A cluster of highly shared sequence variants was judged likely to represent a technical artifact of the sequencing pipeline. In a later genetic analysis, fewer N-insertions in productive TCRs were reported among donors in an Asian-associated ancestry cluster than the roughly 710-donor mean. In an earlier analysis of around 500 of the donors, most TCR beta V segments appeared in productive rearrangements about 87% or about 30% of the time, broadly matching IMGT annotations. A later genetic analysis associated a missense DCLRE1C variant with V-gene and J-gene trimming of TCR beta chains, and an independent cohort replicated the association. Because some donors lacked HLA typing at each locus, the association tests relied only on the typed subset. CMV serostatus was the only immune exposure information available for the cohort. In a later analysis, HLA-associated TCR beta chains showed more clonal expansion and lower generation probabilities than non-associated chains that were equally common. The classifier was reported to diagnose cytomegalovirus status with high specificity and sensitivity in both the original cohort and the validation cohort. According to a later analysis, parvovirus B19, influenza, CMV and Epstein-Barr virus appeared linked to several top co-occurrence clusters. Approximately 18 rarely observed V segments, including chromosome 9 orphons, were excluded from the earlier analysis of approximately 500 of the donors because counts were too low. In vitro tests confirmed that a few of the cytomegalovirus-associated TCR beta chains recognize cytomegalovirus antigens. This cohort had only TCR beta chains sequenced, and the lack of alpha or paired-chain data limited which features could be detected. The presence/absence analyses assumed that sequencing depth was roughly uniform across donors, and that assumption may not be true. Linkage disequilibrium might explain the correlated functional status among segregating V segments, but an unknown experimental factor could not be ruled out.

The protocol used for the library was the immunoSEQ multiplex PCR assay. The multiplex PCR relied on a mix of 60 forward primers for TCR Vbeta segments and 13 reverse primers for TCR Jbeta segments. Amplification of the CDR3 region of rearranged TCR beta genes was performed with a multiplex PCR assay on genomic DNA. Amplified TCR beta libraries were sequenced as 87-base-pair reads on the Illumina HiSeq System. As for the authors' bioinformatics: A later analysis tallied 75 million to 95 million unique TCR beta chains across the 666 repertoires, and approximately 12 million of those chains were shared by two or more donors. A nearest-neighbor algorithm error-corrected the raw reads and collapsed the reads into unique sequences, merging closely related sequences to remove PCR and sequencing errors. V, D and J gene segments were assigned by aligning CDR3 sequences to IMGT reference sequences. For a sequence to be retained, a match of at least six nucleotides was required to both a V gene segment and a J gene segment. A rearrangement was called productive if the CDR3 had no stop codons and remained in frame with V and J, and every other rearrangement was called non-productive. CDR3 was defined by IMGT convention, running from the second conserved V-encoded cysteine to the conserved J-encoded phenylalanine. Sequences without an unambiguous match to a single V gene segment were excluded from the earlier analysis of a few hundred of the donors. In an earlier analysis of 587 of the donors, V segments were called functional above 56.7% productive rearrangements and were called segregating when the between-donor standard deviation exceeded 5%. A statistical classification framework was built to diagnose cytomegalovirus status from the catalog of TCR beta chain sequences. V and J gene assignment, in a later analysis, came from comparing TCR nucleotide sequences with IMGT/GENE-DB human TR gene sequences. Using the TCRdist pipeline, a later analysis assigned CDR3 sequences along with most-parsimonious VDJ recombination scenarios. In a later analysis, each TCR beta chain was defined by its CDR3 amino acid sequence together with its V-gene family, and reads without a unique V-gene family were excluded. A later analysis removed 550 to 650 highly shared, low-generation-probability nucleotide sequences to deal with suspected cross-contamination and a sequencing artifact. For each public chain, a later analysis derived a clonal expansion index from normalized ranks of inferred template counts within each repertoire. In a later analysis, generation probabilities were computed with a VDJ recombination model fitted to out-of-frame rearrangements, and the resulting probabilities were checked against IGoR. In a later analysis, TCR-TCR, TCR-HLA and TCR-CMV co-occurrence was scored with hypergeometric tests, and a repertoire-size bias correction was applied to TCR pairs. False discovery rates were estimated in a later analysis by permuting HLA or CMV assignments 20 times. In a later analysis, co-occurring TCRs were grouped using DBSCAN, with TCRdist sequence similarity added in when clustering inside HLA-allele-positive subsets. Repertoires with fewer than 30,000 or more than 120,000 public chains were left out of co-occurrence clustering, as were about five repertoires with anomalous nucleotide sharing. TCRdb carries this immuneACCESS record with in-frame sequences only. Its versions omit some clonotypes, under half of them owing to an unresolved V gene in the studies checked, with the rest unexplained. The D gene and trimming were derived from the DNA, and the V and J assignments and clone size from that table. The sample yields roughly 200,000 clones; roughly 9.4% were counted once. The ten largest account for 1% to 1.5% of the sample.

In the germline V gene, CDR1 corresponds to SNHLY and CDR2 to FYNNEI. V gives up 3 bases and J gives up 3 bases, and the segment between their germline ends measures 12 bases. The CDR3 has 15 amino acids, counting the end cysteine and phenylalanine. This entry keeps only the CDR3 DNA: 45 bases, framed from base 1. The cohort was made up of about 610 healthy bone marrow donors. All cohort members were sampled while nominally healthy, although unrecorded immune exposures were likely present. The donor tested CMV seropositive and was one of the 289 seropositive cohort members. A peripheral blood sample was collected from each donor, and TCR beta sequencing was performed on peripheral blood mononuclear cells. Genomic DNA was extracted from the blood cell samples with the Qiagen DNeasy Blood Extraction Kit. As for this clone: Its antigen is still unknown. There are no base qualities to consult, and no much larger clone falls within one base.

The rearrangement joined TRBV2 to TRBJ2-1, with the D gene not confidently named. The specimen sequenced was PBMCs. The clonotype was recovered from a woman between 25 and 40 years old in good health and CMV-seropositive. The CDR3 protein sequence reads: CASSEAVLLYNEQFF. The sequenced DNA: TGTGCCAGCAGTGAGGCGGTACTCCTCTACAATGAGCAGTTCTTC.